The 13 T cell receptor beta chains below all came from one sample that was sequenced in a study of T-cell reconstitution after alpha-beta-depleted transplantation in children. The TCRbeta library was prepared with unique molecular identifiers. TCRdb processed the PCR reads anew with MiXCR; each CDR3 protein has one entry. The data hold hundreds of thousands of distinct CDR3 sequences, with roughly a tenth observed a single time. The source was PBMCs, collected before TCRalphabeta/CD19-depleted stem cell transplant. These receptors were taken from a child under 10 years old with inherited bone marrow failure, due to receive a stem cell transplant.

A word on this clonotype: This may come from a read error, since a much larger clone is one base off. The genes are TRBV7-2 and TRBJ2-7, with 9 bases lining up with TRBD2. Germline-derived CDR1 and CDR2 are SGHTA and FQGNSA. The CDR3 runs to 16 residues. CDR3 DNA sequence: TGTGCCAGCAGCCCGCGGACTAGCGTATTACCCTACGAGCAGTGCTTC. The encoded protein is CASSPRTSVLPYEQCF.

V is TRBV27 and J is TRBJ2-2, with 8 bases fitting TRBD2. V lost 3 bases, J lost 4 bases, and 16 bases stayed unmatched. CDR3 length: 19 amino acids. The germline V gene encodes CDR1 MNHEY and CDR2 SMNVEV (reference sequence). CDR3 nucleotides: TGTGCCAGCAGTTTTAGCGGGATAGGACCAGAACGGGGCACCGGGGAGCTGTTTTTT. Amino acids: CASSFSGIGPERGTGELFF.

A remark on this clonotype: This CDR3 fails to terminate in the conserved phenylalanine or tryptophan, so it likely reflects a read error. The DNA is omitted, as the CDR3 cannot be located on it reliably, and the CDR3 follows TCRdb's listing. This chain connects TRBV6-6 to TRBJ1-4; TRBD1 is taken as the D call from the table, unchecked against the DNA. Both ends counted, the CDR3 spans 12 residues. Germline CDR1 and CDR2: MNHNY and SVGAGI (reference sequence). This CDR3 is CASSYSSGGWFS.

This rearrangement joins TRBV5-4 to TRBJ2-3; D call uncertain. The CDR3 is 15 amino acids. The germline CDR1 and CDR2 sequences are SGHNT and YYREEE (reference sequence). Between the trimmed V and J ends, which lost 0 bases and 0 bases, there was a span of 8 bases. Written as DNA, the CDR3 is TGTGCCAGCAGCTTGGACAGTGCTAGCACAGATACGCAGTATTTT. It specifies CASSLDSASTDTQYF.

This clonotype was recorded at least ten times. The rearrangement uses TRBV20-1 and TRBJ2-2; 8 nucleotides agree with TRBD1. This CDR3 is 17 amino acids long. The germline gives CDR1 DFQATT, CDR2 SNEGSKA (reference sequence). With 1 base clipped from V and 2 bases from J, the junction kept 9 bases outside the gene matches. CDR3 region: CSARATGAQGNTGELFF. DNA for the CDR3: TGCAGTGCTAGAGCGACAGGGGCCCAAGGAAACACCGGGGAGCTGTTTTTT.

This clonotype was counted many times. This chain uses TRBV29-1 with TRBJ2-3; 12 nucleotides agree with TRBD2. Trimming removed 7 bases from V and 6 bases from J; junction bases left unmatched: 5. From germline, CDR1 is SQVTM and CDR2 ANQGSEA. The CDR3 has 13 amino acids. DNA of the CDR3: TGCAGCGCTAGCGGGAGGGGGGCCGATACGCAGTATTTT. This sequence encodes CSASGRGADTQYF.

This clonotype was recorded at least ten times. The rearrangement joins TRBV27 to TRBJ1-5; 7 bases match TRBD1. The CDR3 sequence is 14 residues long. V trimming: 5 bases; J trimming: 7 bases; junction bases outside the gene matches: 8. Germline V gene sequence: CDR1 MNHEY, CDR2 SMNVEV (reference sequence). The CDR3 region is CASSIRQGGQPQHF. The DNA for the CDR3 is TGTGCCAGCAGTATTAGACAGGGAGGGCAGCCCCAGCATTTT.

This clonotype has a count of ten or more. The J gene is TRBJ1-2, the V gene TRBV5-1; D uncertain. The CDR3 is 16 residues long. Deletions cut 2 bases from V and 4 bases from J, with 18 bases between. Germline V lookup: CDR1 SGHRS, CDR2 YFSETQ. The CDR3: CASSFSAGSGSYGYTF. The CDR3 bases are TGCGCCAGCAGCTTTTCGGCGGGTTCTGGGTCCTATGGCTACACCTTC.

This clonotype was detected ten times or more. V usage is TRBV6-5 and J usage is TRBJ2-2, with D possibly matching TRBD1 (6 bases). Germline lookup yields CDR1 MNHEY and CDR2 SVGAGI. V dropped 5 bases and J dropped 3 bases, with 10 bases sitting between them. The CDR3 covers 14 residues. The CDR3 is CASSNTGYTGELFF. For the CDR3, the DNA is TGTGCCAGCAGTAACACAGGGTACACCGGGGAGCTGTTTTTT.

Ten or more counts support this clonotype. The genes are TRBV2 and TRBJ1-3; D gene uncertain. Trimming stripped 1 base from V and 4 bases from J, with 8 bases between. CDR3 size: 14 residues. From germline, CDR1 is SNHLY and CDR2 FYNNEI. This chain's CDR3 is CASSEGTPGNTIYF. CDR3 bases: TGTGCCAGCAGTGAAGGGACCCCCGGAAACACCATATATTTT.

Ten or more counts support this clonotype. This rearrangement joins TRBV6-5 to TRBJ1-3, with a weak D call TRBD1 (5 bases). Trimming stripped 5 bases from V and 4 bases from J, with 15 bases between. The CDR3 is 15 amino acids. Germline V gives CDR1 MNHEY, CDR2 SVGAGI. The CDR3 loop is CASSLEGVEGNTIYF. CDR3 DNA sequence: TGTGCCAGCAGTCTCGAAGGGGTGGAAGGAAACACCATATATTTT.

The table lists this clonotype with many counts. The chain has TRBV12-3 or TRBV12-4 and TRBJ2-1; a weak D match, TRBD2 (5 bases). This CDR3 has 14 residues. Trimming left V 1 base short and J 7 bases short, with 11 bases between. The CDR3 loop reads CASSLGRVPNEQFF. CDR3 coding DNA: TGTGCCAGCAGTTTAGGGCGGGTGCCAAATGAGCAGTTCTTC.

Ten or more counts support this clonotype. The chain employs TRBV7-9 and TRBJ2-5; the D gene is possibly TRBD1 (5 bases). Per the germline V gene, CDR1 is SEHNR and CDR2 is FQNEAQ (reference sequence). The CDR3 has 16 residues. Trimming cost V 2 bases and J 4 bases, with 17 bases left between them. The DNA of the CDR3 is TGTGCCAGCAGCTTAATGCCGCCTCCGACAGCAGAGACCCAGTACTTC. This encodes CASSLMPPPTAETQYF.